This T cell receptor beta chain comes out of a study of T cells in Graves' hyperthyroidism and ophthalmopathy (dated by TCRdb to 2018 to 2020). Some background on the complete study: Peripheral blood was sampled at the time of initial diagnosis, prior to any treatment. TCR V-J signatures able to tell the groups apart were searched for in a discovery cohort of approximately 95 patients, of whom over 40 had Graves' ophthalmopathy and 57 had stable Graves' hyperthyroidism. An independent validation cohort of under 20 hyperthyroidism patients and about 15 patients who later progressed to ophthalmopathy tested prospective prediction of ophthalmopathy. The roughly 94 discovery patients were randomly divided into training and test sets at a 7:3 ratio. Thyroid tissue and blood T-cell repertoires from about six Graves' hyperthyroidism patients were also compared in the study. After sampling, hyperthyroidism patients received methimazole starting at 30 mg daily, and ophthalmopathy patients received high-dose intravenous methylprednisolone. TCR Vbeta CDR3 sequencing of roughly 140 peripheral blood samples (over 40 ophthalmopathy, 75 hyperthyroidism and some 17 progressor patients) is reported in the paper. The study at large found these results: During validation, the model predicted progression to ophthalmopathy a median of around 6 months ahead of onset, with 60% to 71% sensitivity and about 72% specificity. A model built on a 13 V-J signature distinguished ophthalmopathy from stable hyperthyroidism, reaching approximately 89% sensitivity and under 84% specificity in cross-validation and 80%/75% in testing. No statistical method was used to set the sample size in advance, and investigators knew the group allocation. Blood samples also contained most of the expanded thyroid clonotypes (frequency above 0.001), which suggests that blood repertoires may reflect thyroid immune responses.

This clonotype appeared many times. Which antigen it targets is not known. The record has no base qualities; no much larger clone is one base away. Graves' hyperthyroidism was defined as stable when no progression to ophthalmopathy occurred over 18 months of follow-up. Hyperthyroidism patients were newly diagnosed, with disease duration under 2 months, and aged 18 to 65 years. The study excluded patients with uncontrolled infections, other autoimmune diseases, pregnancy or lactation. Diagnoses were established on the basis of clinical symptoms, serum thyroxine and TRAb, thyroid ultrasound, and orbital computed tomography. Ficoll-Paque density gradient centrifugation was used to isolate PBMCs from approximately 11 ml of fresh peripheral blood. Total RNA was extracted with Trizol reagent, and quality was checked on an Agilent 2100 Bioanalyzer. The TCR beta CDR3 regions were amplified from RNA transcripts. The first round of RT-PCR for the TCR CDR3 was performed with the HTBI primer set and the Qiagen OneStep RT-PCR kit. A second multiplex PCR round built the libraries, followed by size selection and purification. Paired-end sequencing of the libraries was performed with 100 bp reads on an Illumina HiSeq2000. The study's processing was this. SOAPnuke was used to process the raw data, with reads discarded if the reads contained adapters or uncalled bases, had a mean Phred below 15, or lacked an exact constant-primer or identifier match. High-quality paired reads were merged using COPE v1.2.5, and each unique nucleotide sequence was defined as a clonotype. Clonotypes were aligned to IMGT TRBV, TRBD and TRBJ reference segments using MiTCR v1.1. The analysis included only V-J combinations with a frequency above 0.0001, which together covered roughly 99% of the repertoires. A TCS score was defined as the ratio of F50 (clonal expansion) to E x V (chaos), with BLOSUM62-based TCRdist applied between CDR3 peptides within each V-J. Welch's t-statistics and random forest reduced fewer than 600 V-J features to 10 to 15, which were used in a naive Bayes classifier (R e1071). The raw public data were reprocessed by TCRdb itself: fastp quality trimming at Q25, MiXCR clonotype calling, in-frame beta chains only. Rows merge per CDR3 protein into single entries with the most common DNA and genes. Clone size and V and J calls follow TCRdb, not the original study. Counted in this sample were about 290,000 distinct CDR3 sequences; about an eighth of them appeared once. Clones ranked in the top ten supply 7.9% of the sample.

The origin of this receptor is a woman aged 40 to 50 with Graves' hyperthyroidism. Sequenced: blood.

This receptor has the CDR3 CASSAQGAANEQFF. The DNA is as follows: TGTGCCAGCAGTGCACAGGGGGCCGCCAATGAGCAGTTCTTC. The chain was built from TRBV2 and TRBJ2-1; 9 middle bases align to TRBD1. The CDR3 runs 14 amino acids, cysteine and phenylalanine included. Of all the DNA, just the CDR3 is kept, 42 bases in frame from base 1. For this chain, trimming is 4 bases at the V end and 6 bases at the J end, and the number of junction bases without a gene match is 4. The germline V gene specifies SNHLY as CDR1 and FYNNEI as CDR2.